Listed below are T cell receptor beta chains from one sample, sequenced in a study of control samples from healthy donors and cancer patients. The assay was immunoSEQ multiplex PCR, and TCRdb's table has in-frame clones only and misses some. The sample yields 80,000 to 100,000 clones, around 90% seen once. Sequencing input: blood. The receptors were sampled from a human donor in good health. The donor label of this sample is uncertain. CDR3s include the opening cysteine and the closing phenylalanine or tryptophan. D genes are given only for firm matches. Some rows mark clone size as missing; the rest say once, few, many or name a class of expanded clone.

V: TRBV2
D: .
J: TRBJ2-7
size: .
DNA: TGTGCCAGCAAAACAAGACAGGTCTCCTACGAGCAGTACTTC
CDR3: CASKTRQVSYEQYF

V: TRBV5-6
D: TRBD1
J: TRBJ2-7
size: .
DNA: TGTGCCAGCAGCTGGGACAGCTCCTACGAGCAGTACTTC
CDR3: CASSWDSSYEQYF

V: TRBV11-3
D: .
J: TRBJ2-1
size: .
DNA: TGTGCCAGCAGCCTAGGGCAGCCCGACAATGAGCAGTTCTTC
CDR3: CASSLGQPDNEQFF

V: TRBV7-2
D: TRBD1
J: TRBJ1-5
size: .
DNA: TGTGCCAGCAGCACTCAGGGGGGTCAGCCCCAGCATTTT
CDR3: CASSTQGGQPQHF

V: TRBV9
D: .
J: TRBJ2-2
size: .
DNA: TGTGCCAGCAGCCTAAATATTAGAAACACCGGGGAGCTGTTTTTT
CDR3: CASSLNIRNTGELFF

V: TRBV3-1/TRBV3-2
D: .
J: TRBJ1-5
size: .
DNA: TGTGCCAGCAGCCAAGATGGAGGGTCCGGTCAGCCCCAGCATTTT
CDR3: CASSQDGGSGQPQHF

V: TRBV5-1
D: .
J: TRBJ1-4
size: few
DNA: TGCGCCTCAAGGGAGGGCGCAACTAATGAAAAACTGTTTTTT
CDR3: CASREGATNEKLFF

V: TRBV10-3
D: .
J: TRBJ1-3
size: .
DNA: TGTGCCATCAGTGAGGATTTTGGGGGGACTGGAAACACCATATATTTT
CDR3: CAISEDFGGTGNTIYF

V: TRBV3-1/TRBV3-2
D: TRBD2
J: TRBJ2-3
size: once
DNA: TGTGCCAGCAGCCAAGGCCGTCGGGCGGGGGGTAGCACAGATACGCAGTATTTT
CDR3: CASSQGRRAGGSTDTQYF

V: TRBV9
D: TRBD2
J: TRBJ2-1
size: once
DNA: TGTGCCAGCAGCTCCAGCACTAGCGTATACAATGAGCAGTTCTTC
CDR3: CASSSSTSVYNEQFF

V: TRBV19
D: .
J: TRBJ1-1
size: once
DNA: TGTGCCAGTAGTATGGGGGGCCCGGGTCCCCAAGGGAACACTGAAGCTTTCTTT
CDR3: CASSMGGPGPQGNTEAFF

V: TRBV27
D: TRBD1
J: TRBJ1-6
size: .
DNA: TGTGCCAGCAGCTACAGGGGAGGGTCACCCCTCCACTTT
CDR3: CASSYRGGSPLHF

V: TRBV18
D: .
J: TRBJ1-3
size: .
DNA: TGTGCCAGCTCACCTAGGAACGACAGGAGCTCTGGAAACACCATATATTTT
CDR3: CASSPRNDRSSGNTIYF

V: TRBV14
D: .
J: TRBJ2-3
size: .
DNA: TGTGCCAGCAGCCGCATCGCCGGGGGATACACAGATACGCAGTATTTT
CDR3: CASSRIAGGYTDTQYF

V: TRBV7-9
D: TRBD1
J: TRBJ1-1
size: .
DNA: TGTGCCAGCAGCTTTGGGGGACAGGGTGAAGCTTTCTTT
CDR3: CASSFGGQGEAFF

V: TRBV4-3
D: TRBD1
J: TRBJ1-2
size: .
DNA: TGCGCCAGCAGCCAAGAGGGGGACAGGGGCGGCTACACCTTC
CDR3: CASSQEGDRGGYTF

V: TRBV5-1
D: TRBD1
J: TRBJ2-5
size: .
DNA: TGCGCCAGCAGAAAGGGGGGACAGGGGGAAGAGACCCAGTACTTC
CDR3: CASRKGGQGEETQYF

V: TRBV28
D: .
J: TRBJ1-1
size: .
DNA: TGTGCCAGCAGCTTAAGGAGCGCTGAAGCTTTCTTT
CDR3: CASSLRSAEAFF

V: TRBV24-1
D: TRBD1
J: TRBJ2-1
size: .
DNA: TGTGCCACCAGTGATTTGCACGGACAGGGAAACTCCTACAATGAGCAGTTCTTC
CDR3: CATSDLHGQGNSYNEQFF

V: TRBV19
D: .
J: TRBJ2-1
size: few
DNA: TGTGCCAGTAGTATAGAGCGACAGACCCCGGTTCCAAGGCAGTTCTTC
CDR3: CASSIERQTPVPRQFF

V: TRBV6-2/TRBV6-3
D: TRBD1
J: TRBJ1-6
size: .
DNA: TGTGCCAGCAGCCCTGACGGGACAGGGCGGGCTTCACCCCTCCACTTT
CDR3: CASSPDGTGRASPLHF

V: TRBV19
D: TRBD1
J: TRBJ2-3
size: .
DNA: TGTGCCACAGCGACAGGGGACAGGGATACGCAGTATTTT
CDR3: CATATGDRDTQYF

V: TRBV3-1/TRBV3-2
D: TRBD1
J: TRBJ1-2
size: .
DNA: TGTGCCAGCAGCACAGCCGCAGGGGGCGCAGGCTACACCTTC
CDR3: CASSTAAGGAGYTF

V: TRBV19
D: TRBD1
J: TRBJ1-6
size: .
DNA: TGTGCCAGTAGGCCACCGGGACAGGGCTCCTATAATTCACCCCTCCACTTT
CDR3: CASRPPGQGSYNSPLHF

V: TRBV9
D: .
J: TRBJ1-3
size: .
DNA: TGTGCCAGCAGCGCGGGACTTTTAGAAAGAAACACCATATATTTT
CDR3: CASSAGLLERNTIYF

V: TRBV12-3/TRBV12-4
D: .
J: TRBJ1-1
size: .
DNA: TGTGCCAGCACCGACGACAGGACACAAGCTTTCTTT
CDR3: CASTDDRTQAFF

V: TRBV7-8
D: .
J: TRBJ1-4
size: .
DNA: TGTGCCAGCAGCTTCCTTGCAACTAATGAAAAACTGTTTTTT
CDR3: CASSFLATNEKLFF

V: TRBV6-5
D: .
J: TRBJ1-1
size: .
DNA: TGTGCCAGCAGTTACTCGACCCCCTGGGTCACTGAAGCTTTCTTT
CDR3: CASSYSTPWVTEAFF

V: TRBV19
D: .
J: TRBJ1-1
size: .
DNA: TGTGCCAGTACCCCGGGACACCCGGCCTTGAACACTGAAGCTTTCTTT
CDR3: CASTPGHPALNTEAFF

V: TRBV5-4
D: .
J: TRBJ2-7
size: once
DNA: TGTGCCAGCAGCTCGGACGGTTTCTACGAGCAGTACTTC
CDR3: CASSSDGFYEQYF

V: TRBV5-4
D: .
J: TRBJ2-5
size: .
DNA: TGTGCCAGCAGCTTGGACCCCGAGGAGACCCAGTACTTC
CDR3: CASSLDPEETQYF

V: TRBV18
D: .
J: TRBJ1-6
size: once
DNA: TGTGCCAGCTCACCCCAAGGGGGGGACGGTTCACCCCTCCACTTT
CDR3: CASSPQGGDGSPLHF

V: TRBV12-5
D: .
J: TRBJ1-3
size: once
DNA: TGTGCTAGTGGGCCACAGGGTTCTGGAAACACCATATATTTT
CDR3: CASGPQGSGNTIYF

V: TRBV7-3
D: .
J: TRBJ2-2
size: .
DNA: TGTGCCAGCAGCCCACGGTTAAGGGGCGGACTGAACACCGGGGAGCTGTTTTTT
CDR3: CASSPRLRGGLNTGELFF

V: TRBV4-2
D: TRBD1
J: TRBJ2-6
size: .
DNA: TGTGCCAGCAGCCATCCCGGACAGGGGGCTGGGGCCAACGTCCTGACTTTC
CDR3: CASSHPGQGAGANVLTF

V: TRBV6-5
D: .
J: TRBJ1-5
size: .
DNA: TGTGCCAGCAGTCCCGGTCACACTAGCAATCAGCCCCAGCATTTT
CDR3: CASSPGHTSNQPQHF

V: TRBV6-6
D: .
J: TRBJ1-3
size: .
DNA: TGTGCCAGCAGTACCATCTCTGGAAACACCATATATTTT
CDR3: CASSTISGNTIYF

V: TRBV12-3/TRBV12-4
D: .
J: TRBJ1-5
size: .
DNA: TGTGCCAGCAGTTTAGAGAATCAGCCCCAGCATTTT
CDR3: CASSLENQPQHF

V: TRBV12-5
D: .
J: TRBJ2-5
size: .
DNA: TGTGCTAGTGGCGCCGGGGAGACCCAGTACTTC
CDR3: CASGAGETQYF

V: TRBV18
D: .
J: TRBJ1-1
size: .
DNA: TGTGCCAGCCAGGGGATTAACACTGAAGCTTTCTTT
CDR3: CASQGINTEAFF

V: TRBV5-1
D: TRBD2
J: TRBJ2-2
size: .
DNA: TGCGCCAGCAGCTCCCCTAGCGGGGGGAACACCGGGGAGCTGTTTTTT
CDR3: CASSSPSGGNTGELFF

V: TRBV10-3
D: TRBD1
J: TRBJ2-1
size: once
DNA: TGTGCCATCAGTGAGTCGGCAGGGGGAAACAATGAGCAGTTCTTC
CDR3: CAISESAGGNNEQFF

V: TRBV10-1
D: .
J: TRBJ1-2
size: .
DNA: TGCGCCAGCAGTCCCGGAGTCTTAAACTATGGCTACACCTTC
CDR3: CASSPGVLNYGYTF

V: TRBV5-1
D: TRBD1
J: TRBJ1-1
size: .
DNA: TGCGCCAGCAGCTCGGTACAGGGGGCTGAAGGGACTGAAGCTTTCTTT
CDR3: CASSSVQGAEGTEAFF

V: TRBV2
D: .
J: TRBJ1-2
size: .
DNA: TGTGCCAGCAGGAAGGACGGAGCTAACTATGGCTACACCTTC
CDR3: CASRKDGANYGYTF

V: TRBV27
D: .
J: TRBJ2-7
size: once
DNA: TGTGCCAGCAGTTTCAATAGTCAACACGAGCAGTACTTC
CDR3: CASSFNSQHEQYF

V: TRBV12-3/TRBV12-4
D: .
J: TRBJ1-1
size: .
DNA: TGTGCCAGCAGGAGGACAGTCGGAACTGAAGCTTTCTTT
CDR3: CASRRTVGTEAFF

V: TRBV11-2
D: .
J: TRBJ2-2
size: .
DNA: TGTGCCAGCAGATCCGGCTCCGGGGCAGCGGGGGAGCTGTTTTTT
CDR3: CASRSGSGAAGELFF

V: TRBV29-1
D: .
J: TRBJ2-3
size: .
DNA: TGCAGCGCTCTCTTACTAGGAGGAACCACAGATACGCAGTATTTT
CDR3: CSALLLGGTTDTQYF

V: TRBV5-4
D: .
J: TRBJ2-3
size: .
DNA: TGTGCCAGCAGCTTGGAGGGGGGGTCCTTCGGCACAGATACGCAGTATTTT
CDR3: CASSLEGGSFGTDTQYF

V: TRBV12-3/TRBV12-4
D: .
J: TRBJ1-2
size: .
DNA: TGTGCCAGCAGCCCCGGGACATCCTATGGCTACACCTTC
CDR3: CASSPGTSYGYTF

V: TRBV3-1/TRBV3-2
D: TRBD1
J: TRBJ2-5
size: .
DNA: TGTGCCAGCAGCCAGGGTGGGACAGCCCAAGAGACCCAGTACTTC
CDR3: CASSQGGTAQETQYF

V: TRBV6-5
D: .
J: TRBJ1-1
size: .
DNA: TGTGCCAGCATTCTACAGGGTAGCACTGAAGCTTTCTTT
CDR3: CASILQGSTEAFF